These T cell receptor beta chains were read from a single sample in a study of blood T cell repertoires in COVID-19. The data were produced by immunoSEQ multiplex PCR, yet TCRdb's version contains in-frame clones alone and is incomplete. The sample contains about 75,000 clones, 74% of which appear only once. The sequenced sample consisted of peripheral blood. These receptors were obtained from a human donor with acute or convalescent COVID-19. The donor label of this sample is uncertain. CDR3s include the opening cysteine and the closing phenylalanine or tryptophan. The D gene is left open where the match is weak. Some rows have no size entry. The others give once, few or many, or a class for an expanded clone.

j_call: TRBJ2-3
clone_size: .
v_call: TRBV6-5
d_call: TRBD1
cdr3_nt: TGTGCCAGCACCCGGGACAGGGGAGGCACAGATACGCAGTATTTT
cdr3_aa: CASTRDRGGTDTQYF

j_call: TRBJ2-7
clone_size: .
v_call: TRBV7-2
d_call: .
cdr3_nt: TGTGCCAGCAGCCAAGACAGCTCCTACGAGCAGTACTTC
cdr3_aa: CASSQDSSYEQYF

j_call: TRBJ1-6
clone_size: .
v_call: TRBV6-6
d_call: TRBD1
cdr3_nt: TGTGCCAGCAGTCCAGGACAGGGAAGCTCCTATAATTCACCCCTCCACTTT
cdr3_aa: CASSPGQGSSYNSPLHF

j_call: TRBJ1-5
clone_size: once
v_call: TRBV6-6
d_call: .
cdr3_nt: TGTGCCAGCAGTGGGGGGGATCTCGGCAATCAGCCCCAGCATTTT
cdr3_aa: CASSGGDLGNQPQHF

j_call: TRBJ2-1
clone_size: .
v_call: TRBV18
d_call: .
cdr3_nt: TGTGCCAGCTCACCTCCAAGGGGGTCCGCCACGGAGCAGTTCTTC
cdr3_aa: CASSPPRGSATEQFF

j_call: TRBJ1-2
clone_size: .
v_call: TRBV7-2
d_call: .
cdr3_nt: TGTGCCAGCAGCTTAGGGACTTGGGGCTACACCTTC
cdr3_aa: CASSLGTWGYTF

j_call: TRBJ1-2
clone_size: few
v_call: TRBV28
d_call: TRBD1
cdr3_nt: TGTGCCAGCAGTTTGCCAGGGGGCAACTATGGCTACACCTTC
cdr3_aa: CASSLPGGNYGYTF

j_call: TRBJ2-2
clone_size: few
v_call: TRBV4-2
d_call: TRBD2
cdr3_nt: TGTGCCAGCAGCCAAGAGGGTTGGGCGGGAGCCGGGGAGCTGTTTTTT
cdr3_aa: CASSQEGWAGAGELFF

j_call: TRBJ2-7
clone_size: .
v_call: TRBV9
d_call: TRBD1
cdr3_nt: TGTGCCAGCAGCACCACCGGGACAGGCGAATCGAAGCAGTACTTC
cdr3_aa: CASSTTGTGESKQYF

j_call: TRBJ2-5
clone_size: .
v_call: TRBV5-4
d_call: TRBD2
cdr3_nt: TGTGCCAGCAGCATTAGACTAGCGGGGGGGAAAGAGACCCAGTACTTC
cdr3_aa: CASSIRLAGGKETQYF

j_call: TRBJ1-5
clone_size: .
v_call: TRBV5-6
d_call: .
cdr3_nt: TGTGCCAGCAGCTACTACTCCGGGGTACCCAATCAGCCCCAGCATTTT
cdr3_aa: CASSYYSGVPNQPQHF

j_call: TRBJ2-2
clone_size: .
v_call: TRBV5-6
d_call: TRBD2
cdr3_nt: TGTGCCAGCAGCAGTTGGTCTAGCGGGATGAACACCGGGGAGCTGTTTTTT
cdr3_aa: CASSSWSSGMNTGELFF

j_call: TRBJ2-1
clone_size: .
v_call: TRBV13
d_call: TRBD2
cdr3_nt: TGTGCCAGCAGCCTCCCTACACTAGCGGGAGGCTTCAATGAGCAGTTCTTC
cdr3_aa: CASSLPTLAGGFNEQFF

j_call: TRBJ2-3
clone_size: .
v_call: TRBV5-1
d_call: TRBD2
cdr3_nt: TGCGCCAGCAGCTCAGCGGGAGTGGCAGATACGCAGTATTTT
cdr3_aa: CASSSAGVADTQYF

j_call: TRBJ2-3
clone_size: .
v_call: TRBV7-2
d_call: .
cdr3_nt: TGTGCCAGCAGCTTACGGACAGATACGCAGTATTTT
cdr3_aa: CASSLRTDTQYF

j_call: TRBJ2-2
clone_size: .
v_call: TRBV15
d_call: TRBD1
cdr3_nt: TGTGCCACCAGCCCGGCCAGGGGGCTGACCGGGGAGCTGTTTTTT
cdr3_aa: CATSPARGLTGELFF